The clone carrying this T cell receptor (beta chain) was detected many times. Its antigen remains unknown. These data belong to a study of human T cells and chemical hapten exposure. Time point defined: patch test 1, 2 weeks after DPC sensitization. Regarding treatment: therapeutic diphenylcyclopropenone sensitization with weekly scalp DPC. The authors extracted total RNA from unfractionated whole blood. Findings of the study overall: In the PT1 data, expanded TCR counts showed a positive correlation with patch test score. Following DPC sensitization, TCRs present above 1 in 1000 frequency showed no change.

This CDR3 contains 13 residues. The V and J ends lost 10 bases and 0 bases respectively, with 13 bases between them. Looked up from germline, CDR1 is ENHRY and CDR2 is SYGVKD. A single record per CDR3 protein comes from TCRdb applying MiXCR to the RACE reads. The sample yields around 340,000 distinct CDR3 sequences, 6% to 8.5% seen once. Material: whole blood, obtained in connection with sensitization to the hapten diphenylcyclopropenone (DPC). This sequence joins TRBV10-3 and TRBJ2-7; the D gene is possibly TRBD1 (6 bases). The sequence was collected from a woman between 18 and 30 years old with alopecia areata. Some clones in this sample may be carry-over from other donors' samples. The CDR3 sequence is CATGRGYSYEQYF. The CDR3 nucleotides read TGTGCCACCGGCAGGGGCTACTCCTACGAGCAGTACTTC.